This TCR beta chain was sequenced for a study of T cell repertoires in cytomegalovirus infection. The V and J ends lost 4 bases and 6 bases respectively, with 12 bases between them. Per germline, CDR1 KGHSH and CDR2 LQKENI. CDR3 length: 14 amino acids. Regarding this clonotype: What it binds is unknown.

TCRdb analysed the reads with MiXCR anew, one entry per CDR3 protein. The sample has more than 50,000 distinct CDR3 sequences, around 34% seen once. Sequenced sample: PBMCs, sequenced either directly or after in vitro stimulation (not recorded which). The chain recombines TRBV18 with TRBJ2-2; D gene unclear. The TCR was taken from a human donor in good health (CMV status not recorded). Some clones in this sample may be carry-over from other donors' samples. The DNA for the CDR3 is TGTGCCAGCTCACTCCGGAGCCTTGCCGGGGAGCTGTTTTTT. Protein: CASSLRSLAGELFF.